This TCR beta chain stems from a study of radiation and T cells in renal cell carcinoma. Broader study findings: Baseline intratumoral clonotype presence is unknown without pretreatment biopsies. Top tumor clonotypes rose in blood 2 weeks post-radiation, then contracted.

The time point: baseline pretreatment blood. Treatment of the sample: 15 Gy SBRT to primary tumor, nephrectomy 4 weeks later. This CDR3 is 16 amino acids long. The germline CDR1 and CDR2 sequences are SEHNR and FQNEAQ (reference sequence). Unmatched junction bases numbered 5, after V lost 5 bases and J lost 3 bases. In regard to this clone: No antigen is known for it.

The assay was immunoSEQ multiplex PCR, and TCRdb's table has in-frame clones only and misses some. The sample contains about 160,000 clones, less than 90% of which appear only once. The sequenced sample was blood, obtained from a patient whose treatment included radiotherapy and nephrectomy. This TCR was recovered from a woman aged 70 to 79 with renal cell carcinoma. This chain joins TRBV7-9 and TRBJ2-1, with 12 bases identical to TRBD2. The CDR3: CASSRLAGGNYNEQFF. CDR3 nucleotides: TGTGCCAGCAGCCGTCTAGCGGGGGGGAACTACAATGAGCAGTTCTTC.